Each of the 11 T cell receptor beta chains below was sequenced from the same sample in a study of CD8+ T cells in alopecia areata. Noted treatment: oral pan-JAK inhibitor, 5-10 mg twice daily. Reverse transcribed after extraction, RNA yielded cDNA as the sequencing template. Libraries were prepared by immunoSEQ multiplex PCR; TCRdb keeps only in-frame clonotypes and omits some of them. The profile shows 180,000 or so clones, 40% to 55% of them singletons. The starting material was CD8+ T cells sorted from blood, obtained at week 52, from a patient treated with tofacitinib. These TCRs come from a human donor with alopecia areata.

This clone occurred a few times. The V gene is TRBV7-9, the J gene TRBJ1-4, with D perhaps matching TRBD1 (5 bases). The CDR3 length is 16 residues. The V gene lost 4 bases and the J gene lost 1 base, with 13 bases spanning the gap. CDR1 and CDR2 from the germline V gene are SEHNR and FQNEAQ (reference sequence). CDR3 residues: CASSSGVGGTNEKLFF. As DNA, the CDR3 is TGTGCCAGCAGCTCCGGTGTGGGGGGAACTAATGAAAAACTGTTTTTT.

The genes are TRBV6-6 and TRBJ2-2; no definite D call. The V and J ends lost 6 bases and 3 bases respectively, with 17 bases between them. CDR3 length: 16 amino acids. CDR1 is MNHNY and CDR2 is SVGAGI in the germline V gene (reference sequence). As DNA, the CDR3 is TGTGCCAGCAGCCTGGATAGAAGGGATTACACCGGGGAGCTGTTTTTT. Protein product: CASSLDRRDYTGELFF.

The chain uses TRBV19 and TRBJ2-1; unclear D gene. Trimming stripped 9 bases from V and 3 bases from J, with 6 bases between. Germline V gene data show CDR1 as LNHDA and CDR2 as SQIVND (reference sequence). The CDR3 totals 11 residues. The CDR3 reads CASAIYNEQFF. The CDR3, as DNA: TGTGCCAGCGCGATCTACAATGAGCAGTTCTTC. Full variable domain (missing parts from reference TRBV19 and TRBJ2-1): DGGITQSPKYLFRKEGQNVTLSCEQNLNHDAMYWYRQDPGQGLRLIYYSQIVNDFQKGDIAEGYSVSREKKESFPLTVTSAQKNPTAFYLCASAIYNEQFFGPGTRLTVL.

This clone was counted once. The V call is TRBV5-1, the J call TRBJ2-3; the D is unclear. This CDR3 has 15 amino acids. The V gene's germline CDR1 is SGHRS and CDR2 YFSETQ. Trimming took 2 bases from V and 2 from J, leaving 12 bases between them. The CDR3 DNA sequence: TGCGCCAGCAGCTTAAATGGGCACTACACAGATACGCAGTATTTT. Translation gives CASSLNGHYTDTQYF.

This chain connects TRBV6-5 to TRBJ2-7; no firm D call. Germline V gives CDR1 MNHEY, CDR2 SVGAGI. The CDR3 sequence is 13 residues long. V was pared by 6 bases and J by 3 bases, with 12 bases between. The CDR3 sequence is CASRPPTSYEQYF. The CDR3 DNA reads as TGTGCCAGCAGACCTCCGACAAGCTACGAGCAGTACTTC.

J is TRBJ2-2 and V is TRBV9; D ambiguous. The CDR3 length is 12 residues. Trimming pared 6 bases from V and 5 bases from J, leaving 8 bases between. CDR1 and CDR2 from the germline V gene are SGDLS and YYNGEE. This chain's CDR3 is CASTRQTGELFF. DNA for the CDR3: TGTGCCAGCACGCGGCAGACCGGGGAGCTGTTTTTT.

In this sample, this clone turned up once. The genes are TRBV27 and TRBJ2-7; either TRBD1 or TRBD2 may fit D (6 bases each). Germline CDR1 MNHEY, CDR2 SMNVEV (reference sequence). V lost 8 bases and J lost 5, with 13 bases in between. The CDR3 is 12 amino acids. The CDR3 sequence is CASAGGYHEQYF. Written as DNA, the CDR3 is TGTGCCAGCGCCGGGGGCTACCACGAGCAGTACTTC.

The chain recombines TRBV11-2 with TRBJ2-2; D gene ambiguous. Trimming shortened V by 1 base and J by 4 bases, and 10 bases separated the two germline ends. The V gene's germline CDR1 is SGHAT and CDR2 FQNNGV. This CDR3 region has 15 residues. The CDR3 protein is CASSLVMGLTGELFF. The CDR3 bases are TGTGCCAGCAGCTTAGTAATGGGCCTCACCGGGGAGCTGTTTTTT.

The table lists this clone with a few counts. The J gene is TRBJ1-1, the V gene TRBV7-8; 8 bases match TRBD1. CDR3 length: 14 residues. J lost 6 bases, V lost 5 bases, and 8 bases had no gene match. The germline V gene has CDR1 SGHVS and CDR2 FQNEAQ. The CDR3 sequence is CASSPGQGRAEAFF. CDR3 sequence (DNA): TGTGCCAGCAGCCCCGGACAGGGAAGAGCTGAAGCTTTCTTT. The variable domain in full, with the rest retrieved from reference TRBV7-8 and TRBJ1-1, is GAGVSQSPRYKVAKRGQDVALRCDPISGHVSLFWYQQALGQGPEFLTYFQNEAQLDKSGLPSDRFFAERPEGSVSTLKIQRTQQEDSAVYLCASSPGQGRAEAFFGQGTRLTVV.

The chain couples TRBV4-3 to TRBJ2-1; 9 bases align to TRBD2. The CDR3 is made up of 17 amino acids. CDR1 is LGHNA, CDR2 YSLEER, per germline. Losses at the gene ends were 3 bases for V and 0 bases for J; bases not matched to a gene: 6. The CDR3 sequence is CASSQWTSVGSYNEQFF. DNA of the CDR3: TGCGCCAGCAGCCAGTGGACTAGCGTCGGCTCCTACAATGAGCAGTTCTTC.

This chain joins TRBV13 and TRBJ1-2; TRBD1 agrees at 8 bases. Germline values: CDR1 PRHDT, CDR2 FYEKMQ (reference sequence). V lost 5 bases and J lost 3; bases outside the gene matches: 11. The CDR3 length is 16 residues. The CDR3 loop reads CASSPMTGDGHYGYTF. The CDR3 DNA is TGTGCCAGCAGCCCCATGACAGGGGATGGTCACTATGGCTACACCTTC.